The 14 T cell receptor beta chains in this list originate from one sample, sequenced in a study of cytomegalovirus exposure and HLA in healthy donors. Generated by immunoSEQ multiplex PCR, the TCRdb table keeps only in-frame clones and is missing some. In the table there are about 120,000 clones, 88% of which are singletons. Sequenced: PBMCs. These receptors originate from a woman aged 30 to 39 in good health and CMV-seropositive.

CDR3 amino acids: CASSPPRTGQTPYEQYF. CDR3 in DNA: TGTGCCAGCTCACCACCTCGGACAGGCCAAACCCCCTACGAGCAGTACTTC. The J gene is TRBJ2-7, the V gene TRBV18, with TRBD1 matching 7 bases. Looked up from germline, CDR1 is KGHSH and CDR2 is LQKENI. This CDR3 region has 17 residues. The ends lost 0 bases at V and 2 bases at J; junction bases unmatched: 10.

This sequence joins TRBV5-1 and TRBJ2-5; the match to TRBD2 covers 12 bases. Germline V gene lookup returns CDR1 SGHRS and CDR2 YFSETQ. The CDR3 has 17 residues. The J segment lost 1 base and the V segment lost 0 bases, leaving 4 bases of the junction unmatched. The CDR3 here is CASSLGPSGGAQETQYF. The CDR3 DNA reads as TGCGCCAGCAGCTTGGGGCCTAGCGGGGGGGCCCAAGAGACCCAGTACTTC.

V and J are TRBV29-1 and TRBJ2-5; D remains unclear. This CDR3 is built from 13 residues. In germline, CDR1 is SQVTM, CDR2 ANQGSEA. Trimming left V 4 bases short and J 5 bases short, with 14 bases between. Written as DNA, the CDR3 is TGCAGCGTTGCTCCACTCGTTGGTGAGACCCAGTACTTC. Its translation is CSVAPLVGETQYF.

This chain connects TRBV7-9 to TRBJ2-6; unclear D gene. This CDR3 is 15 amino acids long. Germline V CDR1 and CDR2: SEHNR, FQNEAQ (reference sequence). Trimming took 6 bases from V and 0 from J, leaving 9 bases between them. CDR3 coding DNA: TGTGCCAGCAGACGGCAGCGCTCTGGGGCCAACGTCCTGACTTTC. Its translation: CASRRQRSGANVLTF. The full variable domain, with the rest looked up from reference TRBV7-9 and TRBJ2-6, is DTGVSQNPRHKITKRGQNVTFRCDPISEHNRLYWYRQTLGQGPEFLTYFQNEAQLEKSRLLSDRFSAERPKGSFSTLEIQRTEQGDSAMYLCASRRQRSGANVLTFGAGSRLTVL.

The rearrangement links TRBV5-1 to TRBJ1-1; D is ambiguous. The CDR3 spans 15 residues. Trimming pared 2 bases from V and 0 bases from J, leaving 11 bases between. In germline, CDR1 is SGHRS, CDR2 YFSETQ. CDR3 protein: CASSFDGWMNTEAFF. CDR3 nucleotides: TGCGCCAGCAGCTTTGACGGGTGGATGAACACTGAAGCTTTCTTT.

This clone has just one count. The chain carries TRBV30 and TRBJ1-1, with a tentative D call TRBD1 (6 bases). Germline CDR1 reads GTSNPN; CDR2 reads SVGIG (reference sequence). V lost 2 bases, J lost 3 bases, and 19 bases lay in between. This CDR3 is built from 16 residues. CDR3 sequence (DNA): TGTGCCTGGAGTAGGTGGGGGGGGCAGGAGGACACTGAAGCTTTCTTT. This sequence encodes CAWSRWGGQEDTEAFF. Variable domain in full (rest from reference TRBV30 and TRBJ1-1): SQTIHQWPATLVQPVGSPLSLECTVEGTSNPNLYWYRQAAGRGLQLLFYSVGIGQISSEVPQNLSASRPQDRQFILSSKKLLLSDSGFYLCAWSRWGGQEDTEAFFGQGTRLTVV.

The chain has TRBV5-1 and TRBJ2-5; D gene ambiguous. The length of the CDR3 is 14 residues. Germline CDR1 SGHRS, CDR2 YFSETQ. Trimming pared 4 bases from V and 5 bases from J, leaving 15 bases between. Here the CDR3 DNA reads TGCGCCAGCAGCCGTATCATTGACTCCGAGACCCAGTACTTC. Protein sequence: CASSRIIDSETQYF. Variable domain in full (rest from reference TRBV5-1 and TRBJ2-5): KAGVTQTPRYLIKTRGQQVTLSCSPISGHRSVSWYQQTPGQGLQFLFEYFSETQRNKGNFPGRFSGRQFSNSRSEMNVSTLELGDSALYLCASSRIIDSETQYFGPGTRLLVL.

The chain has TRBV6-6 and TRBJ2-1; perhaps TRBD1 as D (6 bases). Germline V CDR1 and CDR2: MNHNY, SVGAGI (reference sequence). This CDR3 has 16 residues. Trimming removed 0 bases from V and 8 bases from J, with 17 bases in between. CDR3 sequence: CASSYSGHPENYEQFF. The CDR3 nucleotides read TGTGCCAGCAGTTACTCGGGACATCCCGAGAACTATGAGCAGTTCTTC.

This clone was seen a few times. CDR3: CASQIREGNEQFF. In nucleotides, the CDR3 is TGTGCCAGCCAAATCAGGGAAGGTAATGAGCAGTTCTTC. The rearrangement uses TRBV6-6 and TRBJ2-1; possibly TRBD1 for D (5 bases). The CDR3 length is 13 residues. The germline V gene encodes CDR1 MNHNY and CDR2 SVGAGI (reference sequence). The germline V and J ends were trimmed by 8 bases and 7 bases, with 15 bases remaining between them.

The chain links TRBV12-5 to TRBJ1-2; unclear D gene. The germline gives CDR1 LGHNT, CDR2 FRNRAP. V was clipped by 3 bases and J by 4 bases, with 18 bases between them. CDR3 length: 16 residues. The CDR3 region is CASGLKINQRSYGYTF. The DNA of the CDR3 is TGTGCTAGTGGTTTAAAGATTAATCAGAGGAGCTATGGCTACACCTTC.

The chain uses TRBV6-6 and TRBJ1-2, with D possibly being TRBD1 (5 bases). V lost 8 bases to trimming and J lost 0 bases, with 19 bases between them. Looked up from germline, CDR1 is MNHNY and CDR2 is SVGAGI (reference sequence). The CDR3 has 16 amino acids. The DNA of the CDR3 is TGTGCCAGCGGAACAGGAGTCCCTAACTCTAACTATGGCTACACCTTC. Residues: CASGTGVPNSNYGYTF.

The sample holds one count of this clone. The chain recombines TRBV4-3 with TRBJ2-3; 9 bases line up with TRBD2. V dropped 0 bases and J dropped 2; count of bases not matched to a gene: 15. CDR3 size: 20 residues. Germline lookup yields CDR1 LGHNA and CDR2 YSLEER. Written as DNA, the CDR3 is TGCGCCAGCAGCCAAGATCCTTCAGTTAGCGGGGGAGTTTTCACAGATACGCAGTATTTT. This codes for CASSQDPSVSGGVFTDTQYF.

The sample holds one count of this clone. The CDR3 DNA follows: TGTGCCAGCAGCCTGGGACTAGCGGGGCAAGAGACCCAGTACTTC. Translated: CASSLGLAGQETQYF. The rearrangement joins TRBV5-4 to TRBJ2-5, with 13 bases aligning to TRBD2. Looked up from germline, CDR1 is SGHNT and CDR2 is YYREEE (reference sequence). V lost 4 bases to trimming and J lost 2 bases; unmatched junction nucleotides: 2. This CDR3 spans 15 amino acids.

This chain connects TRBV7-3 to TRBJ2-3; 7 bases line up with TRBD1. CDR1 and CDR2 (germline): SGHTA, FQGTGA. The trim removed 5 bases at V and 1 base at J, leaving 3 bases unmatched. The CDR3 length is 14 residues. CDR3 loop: CASSTTGGTDTQYF. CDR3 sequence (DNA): TGTGCCAGCAGCACCACAGGGGGCACAGATACGCAGTATTTT.